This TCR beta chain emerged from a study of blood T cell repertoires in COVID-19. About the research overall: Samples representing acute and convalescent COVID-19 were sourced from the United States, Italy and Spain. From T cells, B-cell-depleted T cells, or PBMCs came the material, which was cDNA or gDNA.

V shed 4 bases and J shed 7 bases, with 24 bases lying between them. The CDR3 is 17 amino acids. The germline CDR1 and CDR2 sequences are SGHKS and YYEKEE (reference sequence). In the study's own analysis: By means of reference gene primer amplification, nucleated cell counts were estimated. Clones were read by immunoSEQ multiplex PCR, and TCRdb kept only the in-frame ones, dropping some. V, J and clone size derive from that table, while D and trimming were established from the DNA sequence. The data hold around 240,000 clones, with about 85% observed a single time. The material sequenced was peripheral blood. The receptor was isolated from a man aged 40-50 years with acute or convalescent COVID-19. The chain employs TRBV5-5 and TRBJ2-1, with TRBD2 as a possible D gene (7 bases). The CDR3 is CASSPWGGTSTRNEQFF. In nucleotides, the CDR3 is TGTGCCAGCAGCCCTTGGGGAGGGACAAGCACCCGTAATGAGCAGTTCTTC.